A selection of T cell receptor beta chains follows, all from one sample in a study of OX40 agonist ivuxolimab in advanced cancers. Method: immunoSEQ multiplex PCR; TCRdb's copy keeps in-frame clones and lacks some. The data hold 50,000 to 70,000 clones, with approximately 79% observed a single time. The sequencing here drew on CD4+ or CD8+ T cells sorted from blood, taken in a trial of the OX40 agonist ivuxolimab. Receptors originate from an adult with an advanced solid tumor such as melanoma, head and neck, liver or kidney cancer. Each CDR3 is given with its conserved first and last residue. The D gene is left open where the match is weak. Rows give clone size only sometimes, using once, few, many, or a class for an expanded clone.

D: TRBD2; size: NA; V: TRBV7-3; J: TRBJ2-1; CDR3: CASSSPGGGQFF; DNA: TGTGCCAGCAGCTCTCCGGGAGGGGGGCAGTTCTTC
D: TRBD1; size: NA; V: TRBV7-2; J: TRBJ2-1; CDR3: CASSAFWTGGYNEQFF; DNA: TGTGCCAGCAGCGCATTCTGGACAGGAGGATACAATGAGCAGTTCTTC
D: NA; size: few; V: TRBV10-3; J: TRBJ1-2; CDR3: CAIRVDRDAGYTF; DNA: TGTGCCATCAGGGTGGACAGAGACGCTGGCTACACCTTC
D: NA; size: NA; V: TRBV4-1; J: TRBJ1-5; CDR3: CASSQGPRVSGPQHF; DNA: TGCGCCAGCAGCCAGGGTCCTAGAGTCTCGGGGCCCCAGCATTTT
D: TRBD2; size: NA; V: TRBV27; J: TRBJ2-7; CDR3: CASSPRPGREGYEQYF; DNA: TGTGCCAGCAGTCCCCGACCGGGACGGGAGGGTTACGAGCAGTACTTC
D: TRBD1; size: few; V: TRBV30; J: TRBJ1-1; CDR3: CAWRGTENMNTEAFF; DNA: TGTGCCTGGAGAGGGACAGAAAACATGAACACTGAAGCTTTCTTT
D: TRBD1; size: NA; V: TRBV28; J: TRBJ1-2; CDR3: CASSLPGQVNGYTF; DNA: TGTGCCAGCAGTTTACCGGGACAGGTGAATGGCTACACCTTC
D: NA; size: NA; V: TRBV19; J: TRBJ2-7; CDR3: CASSITGAYNHEQYF; DNA: TGTGCCAGTAGTATTACCGGGGCTTATAACCACGAGCAGTACTTC
D: NA; size: NA; V: TRBV19; J: TRBJ1-2; CDR3: CASSIRSPTGYGYTF; DNA: TGTGCCAGTAGTATTCGTAGCCCGACAGGCTATGGCTACACCTTC
D: TRBD1; size: NA; V: TRBV30; J: TRBJ1-2; CDR3: CAWSSQTGFYGYTF; DNA: TGTGCCTGGAGTTCGCAGACAGGGTTCTATGGCTACACCTTC
D: TRBD1; size: NA; V: TRBV11-2; J: TRBJ2-3; CDR3: CASSLDSTGPYTDTQYF; DNA: TGTGCCAGCAGCTTAGATTCGACAGGGCCTTACACAGATACGCAGTATTTT
D: TRBD1; size: NA; V: TRBV7-8; J: TRBJ1-2; CDR3: CASSFDRVISGYTF; DNA: TGTGCCAGCAGCTTCGACAGGGTTATTTCTGGCTACACCTTC
D: NA; size: NA; V: TRBV28; J: TRBJ1-1; CDR3: CASAGVANTEAFF; DNA: TGTGCCAGCGCAGGTGTCGCAAACACTGAAGCTTTCTTT
D: NA; size: NA; V: TRBV10-3; J: TRBJ2-3; CDR3: CAISDRGFTDTQYF; DNA: TGTGCCATCAGTGACCGCGGGTTCACAGATACGCAGTATTTT
D: TRBD2; size: NA; V: TRBV30; J: TRBJ2-7; CDR3: CAWSVKDGTSGSTYEQYF; DNA: TGTGCCTGGAGTGTCAAGGACGGGACTAGCGGGAGCACCTACGAGCAGTACTTC
D: NA; size: NA; V: TRBV7-9; J: TRBJ2-7; CDR3: CASSAPLTVLGNPEQYF; DNA: TGTGCCAGCAGCGCCCCATTGACAGTCCTCGGAAATCCCGAGCAGTACTTC
D: NA; size: NA; V: TRBV6-5; J: TRBJ2-3; CDR3: CASSSGTYEREYF; DNA: TGTGCCAGCAGTTCTGGGACCTATGAAAGAGAGTATTTT
D: NA; size: once; V: TRBV7-9; J: TRBJ2-1; CDR3: CASSVDNEQFF; DNA: TGTGCCAGCAGCGTCGATAATGAGCAGTTCTTC
D: TRBD1; size: NA; V: TRBV2; J: TRBJ1-5; CDR3: CASRPRTGPQPQHF; DNA: TGTGCCAGCAGGCCTCGGACAGGGCCTCAGCCCCAGCATTTT
D: TRBD1; size: NA; V: TRBV9; J: TRBJ2-7; CDR3: CASSAGTVSSYEQYF; DNA: TGTGCCAGCAGCGCCGGGACAGTTAGCTCCTACGAGCAGTACTTC
D: NA; size: NA; V: TRBV18; J: TRBJ2-5; CDR3: CASSRTLDEQYF; DNA: TGTGCCAGCTCACGGACATTGGATGAGCAGTACTTC
D: NA; size: NA; V: TRBV19; J: TRBJ2-2; CDR3: CASSIDLTGELFF; DNA: TGTGCCAGTAGTATAGATCTCACCGGGGAGCTGTTTTTT
D: TRBD1; size: once; V: TRBV30; J: TRBJ1-2; CDR3: CAWSGRTGGDYGYTF; DNA: TGTGCCTGGAGTGGTCGGACAGGGGGAGACTATGGCTACACCTTC
D: NA; size: NA; V: TRBV28; J: TRBJ2-5; CDR3: CASSLYRRETQYF; DNA: TGTGCCAGCAGTTTATATCGGAGAGAGACCCAGTACTTC
D: NA; size: NA; V: TRBV15; J: TRBJ1-5; CDR3: CATSRAGGGNQPQHF; DNA: TGTGCCACCAGCAGAGCGGGGGGGGGCAATCAGCCCCAGCATTTT
D: TRBD1; size: NA; V: TRBV9; J: TRBJ2-6; CDR3: CASSVAPGQGAGGANVLTF; DNA: TGTGCCAGCAGCGTAGCCCCGGGACAGGGGGCTGGTGGGGCCAACGTCCTGACTTTC
D: NA; size: few; V: TRBV28; J: TRBJ1-5; CDR3: CASTWGGQPQHF; DNA: TGTGCCAGCACCTGGGGAGGACAGCCCCAGCATTTT
D: NA; size: NA; V: TRBV25-1; J: TRBJ2-7; CDR3: CASSKTVLRGYEQYF; DNA: TGTGCCAGCAGTAAGACAGTCCTTCGTGGCTACGAGCAGTACTTC
D: TRBD1; size: NA; V: TRBV27; J: TRBJ2-2; CDR3: CASSQQGGGGELFF; DNA: TGTGCCAGCAGCCAACAAGGGGGCGGGGGGGAGCTGTTTTTT
D: NA; size: few; V: TRBV28; J: TRBJ1-3; CDR3: CASSWGSGNTIYF; DNA: TGTGCCAGCAGTTGGGGCTCTGGAAACACCATATATTTT
D: NA; size: NA; V: TRBV19; J: TRBJ1-5; CDR3: CASRSGQWSNQPQHF; DNA: TGTGCCAGTAGAAGCGGACAGTGGAGCAATCAGCCCCAGCATTTT
D: NA; size: NA; V: TRBV7-9; J: TRBJ2-6; CDR3: CASSPRSNPGANVLTF; DNA: TGTGCCAGCAGCCCACGGTCGAATCCTGGGGCCAACGTCCTGACTTTC
D: NA; size: few; V: TRBV6-1; J: TRBJ1-2; CDR3: CANDPSGYGYTF; DNA: TGTGCCAATGACCCCTCGGGCTATGGCTACACCTTC
D: NA; size: NA; V: TRBV18; J: TRBJ1-1; CDR3: CASSTSGANTEAFF; DNA: TGTGCCAGCTCAACCTCAGGGGCGAACACTGAAGCTTTCTTT
D: NA; size: once; V: TRBV9; J: TRBJ1-2; CDR3: CASSVDSGTGYGYTF; DNA: TGTGCCAGCAGCGTAGACAGCGGGACGGGATATGGCTACACCTTC
D: TRBD1; size: NA; V: TRBV5-1; J: TRBJ1-1; CDR3: CASSLGAGGDAFF; DNA: TGCGCCAGCAGCTTGGGGGCAGGGGGCGACGCTTTCTTT
D: NA; size: NA; V: TRBV29-1; J: TRBJ1-1; CDR3: CSVGRQQNTEAFF; DNA: TGCAGCGTTGGGAGGCAGCAAAACACTGAAGCTTTCTTT
D: TRBD1; size: NA; V: TRBV30; J: TRBJ1-6; CDR3: CAWSRNRGSPLHF; DNA: TGTGCCTGGAGTCGCAACAGGGGCTCACCCCTCCACTTT
D: NA; size: few; V: TRBV18; J: TRBJ2-3; CDR3: CASSPYGGSDTQYF; DNA: TGTGCCAGCTCACCTTACGGCGGTTCAGATACGCAGTATTTT
D: NA; size: NA; V: TRBV6-5; J: TRBJ2-7; CDR3: CASSGAPYEQYF; DNA: TGTGCCAGCAGTGGGGCCCCCTACGAGCAGTACTTC